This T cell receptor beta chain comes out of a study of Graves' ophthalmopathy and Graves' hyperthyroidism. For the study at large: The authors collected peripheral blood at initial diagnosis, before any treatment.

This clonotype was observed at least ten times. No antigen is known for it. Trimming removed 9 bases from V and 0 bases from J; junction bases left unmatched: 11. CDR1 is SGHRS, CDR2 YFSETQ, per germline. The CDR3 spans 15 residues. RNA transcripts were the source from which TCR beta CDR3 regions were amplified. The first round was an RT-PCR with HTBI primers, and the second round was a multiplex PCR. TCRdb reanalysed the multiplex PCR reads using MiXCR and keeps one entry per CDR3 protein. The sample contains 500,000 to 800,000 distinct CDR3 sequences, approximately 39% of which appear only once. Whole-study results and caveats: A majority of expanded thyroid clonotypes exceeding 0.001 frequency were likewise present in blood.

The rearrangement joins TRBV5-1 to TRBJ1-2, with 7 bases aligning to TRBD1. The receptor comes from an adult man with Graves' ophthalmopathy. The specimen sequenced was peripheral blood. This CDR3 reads CATSEGQTTNYGYTF. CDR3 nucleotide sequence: TGCGCCACCTCAGAGGGACAGACAACTAACTATGGCTACACCTTC.